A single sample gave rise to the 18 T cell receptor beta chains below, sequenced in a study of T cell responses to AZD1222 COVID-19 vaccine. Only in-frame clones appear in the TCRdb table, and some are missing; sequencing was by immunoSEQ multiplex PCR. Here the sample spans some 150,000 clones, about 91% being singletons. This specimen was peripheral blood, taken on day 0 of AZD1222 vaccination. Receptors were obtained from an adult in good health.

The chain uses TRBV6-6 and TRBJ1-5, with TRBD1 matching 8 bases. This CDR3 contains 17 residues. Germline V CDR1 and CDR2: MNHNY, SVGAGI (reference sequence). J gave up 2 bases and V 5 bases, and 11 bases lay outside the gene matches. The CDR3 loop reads CASSPWTGQGGNQPQHF. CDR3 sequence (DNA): TGTGCCAGCAGTCCATGGACAGGGCAGGGTGGCAATCAGCCCCAGCATTTT.

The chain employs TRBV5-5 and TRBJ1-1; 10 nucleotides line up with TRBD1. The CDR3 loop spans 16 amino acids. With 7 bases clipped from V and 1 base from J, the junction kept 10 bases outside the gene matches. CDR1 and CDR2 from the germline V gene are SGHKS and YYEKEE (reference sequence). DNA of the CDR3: TGTGCCAGCCTCGGACGGGACAGGGGAGGGAACACTGAAGCTTTCTTT. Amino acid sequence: CASLGRDRGGNTEAFF.

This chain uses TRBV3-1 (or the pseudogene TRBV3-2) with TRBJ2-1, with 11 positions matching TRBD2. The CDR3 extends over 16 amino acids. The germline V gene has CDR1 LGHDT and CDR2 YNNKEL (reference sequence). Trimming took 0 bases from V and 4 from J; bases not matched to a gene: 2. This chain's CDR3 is CASSQDPSGRYNEQFF. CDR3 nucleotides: TGTGCCAGCAGCCAAGATCCTAGCGGGAGGTACAATGAGCAGTTCTTC.

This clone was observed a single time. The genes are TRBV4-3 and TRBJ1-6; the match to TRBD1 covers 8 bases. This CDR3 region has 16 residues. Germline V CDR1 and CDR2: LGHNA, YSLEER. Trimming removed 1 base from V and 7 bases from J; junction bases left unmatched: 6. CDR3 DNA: TGCGCCAGCAGCCAAGGGGGGACAGGTGGGAATTCACCCCTCCACTTT. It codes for CASSQGGTGGNSPLHF.

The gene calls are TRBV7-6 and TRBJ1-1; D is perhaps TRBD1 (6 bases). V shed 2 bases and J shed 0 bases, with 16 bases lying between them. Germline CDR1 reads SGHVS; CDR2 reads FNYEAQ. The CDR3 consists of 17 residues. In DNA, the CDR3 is TGTGCCAGCAGCTTAACCGTGGGACAAGCGTTGAACACTGAAGCTTTCTTT. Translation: CASSLTVGQALNTEAFF.

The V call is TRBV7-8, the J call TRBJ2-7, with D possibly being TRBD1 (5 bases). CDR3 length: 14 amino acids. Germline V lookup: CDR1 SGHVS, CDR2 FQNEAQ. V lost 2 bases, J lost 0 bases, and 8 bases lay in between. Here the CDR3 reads CASSLTTVSYEQYF. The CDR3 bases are TGTGCCAGCAGCTTAACGACAGTCTCCTACGAGCAGTACTTC.

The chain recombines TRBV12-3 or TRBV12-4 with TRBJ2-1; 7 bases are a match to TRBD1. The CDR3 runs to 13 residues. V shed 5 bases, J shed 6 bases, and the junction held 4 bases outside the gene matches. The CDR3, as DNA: TGTGCCAGCAGTCGACAGGGACCCAATGAGCAGTTCTTC. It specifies CASSRQGPNEQFF.

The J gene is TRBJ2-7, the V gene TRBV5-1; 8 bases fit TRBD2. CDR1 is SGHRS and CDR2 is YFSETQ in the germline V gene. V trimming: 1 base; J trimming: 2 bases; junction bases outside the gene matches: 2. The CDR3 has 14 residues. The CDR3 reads CASSLLAGTYEQYF. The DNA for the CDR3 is TGCGCCAGCAGCTTGTTAGCGGGGACCTACGAGCAGTACTTC.

The DNA of the CDR3 is TGTGCCAGCAGCCTCGCGGTGGGAGTCGGGGGTGAGCAGTTCTTC. It translates to CASSLAVGVGGEQFF. The chain uses TRBV9 and TRBJ2-1, with D perhaps TRBD2 (6 bases). The V gene lost 4 bases and the J gene lost 9 bases, with 20 bases spanning the gap. Germline V gene lookup returns CDR1 SGDLS and CDR2 YYNGEE. The CDR3 runs to 15 residues. Supplemented by reference TRBV9 and TRBJ2-1, the full variable domain reads DSGVTQTPKHLITATGQRVTLRCSPRSGDLSVYWYQQSLDQGLQFLIQYYNGEERAKGNILERFSAQQFPDLHSELNLSSLELGDSALYFCASSLAVGVGGEQFFGPGTRLTVL.

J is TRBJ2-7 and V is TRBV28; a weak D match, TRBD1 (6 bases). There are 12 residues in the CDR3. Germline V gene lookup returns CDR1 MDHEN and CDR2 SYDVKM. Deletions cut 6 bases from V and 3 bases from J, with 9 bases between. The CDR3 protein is CASRGQLYEQYF. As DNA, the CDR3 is TGTGCCAGCAGGGGACAACTCTACGAGCAGTACTTC.

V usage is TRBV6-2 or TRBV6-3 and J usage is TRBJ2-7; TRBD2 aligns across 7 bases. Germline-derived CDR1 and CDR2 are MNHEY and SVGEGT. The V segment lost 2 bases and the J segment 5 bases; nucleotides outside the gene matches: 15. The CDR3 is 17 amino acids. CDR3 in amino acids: CASSYGAGEDYRDEQYF. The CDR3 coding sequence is TGTGCCAGCAGTTACGGGGCGGGGGAGGATTATCGTGACGAGCAGTACTTC.

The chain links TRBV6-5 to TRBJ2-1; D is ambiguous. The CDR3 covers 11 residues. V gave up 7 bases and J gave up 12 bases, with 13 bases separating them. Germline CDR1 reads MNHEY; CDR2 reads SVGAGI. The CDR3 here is CASTSTLGQFF. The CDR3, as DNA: TGTGCCAGCACTTCAACGTTGGGGCAGTTCTTC.

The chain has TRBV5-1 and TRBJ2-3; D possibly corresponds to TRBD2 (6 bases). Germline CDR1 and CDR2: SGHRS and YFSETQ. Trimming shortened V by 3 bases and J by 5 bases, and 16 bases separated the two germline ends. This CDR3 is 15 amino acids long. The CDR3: CASSWGGRAVDTQYF. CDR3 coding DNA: TGCGCCAGCAGCTGGGGAGGAAGGGCTGTAGATACGCAGTATTTT.

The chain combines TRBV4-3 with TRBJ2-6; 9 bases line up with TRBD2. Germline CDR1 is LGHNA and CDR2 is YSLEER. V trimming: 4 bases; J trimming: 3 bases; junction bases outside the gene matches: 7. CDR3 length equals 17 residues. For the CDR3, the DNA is TGCGCCAGCAGCCGGGTAGCGGGGGTGGGTGGGGCCAACGTCCTGACTTTC. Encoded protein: CASSRVAGVGGANVLTF.

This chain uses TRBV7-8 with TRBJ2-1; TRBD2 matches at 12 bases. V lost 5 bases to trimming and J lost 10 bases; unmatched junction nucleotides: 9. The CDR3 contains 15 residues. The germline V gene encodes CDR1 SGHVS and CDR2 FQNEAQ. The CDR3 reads CASSPLAGGLGEQFF. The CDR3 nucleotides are TGTGCCAGCAGCCCCCTAGCGGGAGGGCTGGGGGAGCAGTTCTTC.

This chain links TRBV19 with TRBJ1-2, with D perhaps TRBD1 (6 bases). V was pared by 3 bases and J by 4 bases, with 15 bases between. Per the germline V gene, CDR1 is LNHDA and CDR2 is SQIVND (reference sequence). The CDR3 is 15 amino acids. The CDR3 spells CASSIQGGGFYGYTF. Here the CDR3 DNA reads TGTGCCAGTAGTATTCAGGGAGGGGGATTCTATGGCTACACCTTC.

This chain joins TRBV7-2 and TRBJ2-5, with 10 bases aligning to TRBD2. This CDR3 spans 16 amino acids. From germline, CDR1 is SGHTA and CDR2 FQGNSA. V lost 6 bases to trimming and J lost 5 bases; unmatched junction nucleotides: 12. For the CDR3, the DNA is TGTGCCAGCAGTTACAGGCCGGGACTAGCGCGCGAGACCCAGTACTTC. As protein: CASSYRPGLARETQYF.

In DNA form, the CDR3 reads TGTGCCTGGAATAGACAGGGGAATTCACCCCTCCACTTT. Its translation is CAWNRQGNSPLHF. The gene calls are TRBV30 and TRBJ1-6; 8 bases map to TRBD1. The CDR3 sequence is 13 residues long. Germline assignment: CDR1 GTSNPN and CDR2 SVGIG (reference sequence). V shed 4 bases and J 7 bases; nucleotides not matched to a gene: 3.